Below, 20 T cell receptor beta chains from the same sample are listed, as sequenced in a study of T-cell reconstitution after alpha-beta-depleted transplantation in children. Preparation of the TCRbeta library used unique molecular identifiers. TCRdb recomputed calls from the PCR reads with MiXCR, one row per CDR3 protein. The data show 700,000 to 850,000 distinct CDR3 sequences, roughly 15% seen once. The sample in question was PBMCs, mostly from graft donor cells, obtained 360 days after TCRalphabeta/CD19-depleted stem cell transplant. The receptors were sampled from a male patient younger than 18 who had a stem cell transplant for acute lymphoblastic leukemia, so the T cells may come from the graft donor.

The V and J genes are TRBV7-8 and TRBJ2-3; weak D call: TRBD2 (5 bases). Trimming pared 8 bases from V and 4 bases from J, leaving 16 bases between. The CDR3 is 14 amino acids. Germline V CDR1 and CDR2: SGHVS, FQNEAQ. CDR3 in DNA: TGTGCCAGCGGCCTAACTAGGCCCCCAGATACGCAGTATTTT. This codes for CASGLTRPPDTQYF.

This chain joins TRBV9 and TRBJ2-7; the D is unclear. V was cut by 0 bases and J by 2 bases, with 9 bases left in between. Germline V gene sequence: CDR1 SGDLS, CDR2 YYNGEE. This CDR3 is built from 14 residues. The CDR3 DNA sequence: TGTGCCAGCAGCGTAGGACCGGGCCCCTACGAGCAGTACTTC. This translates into CASSVGPGPYEQYF.

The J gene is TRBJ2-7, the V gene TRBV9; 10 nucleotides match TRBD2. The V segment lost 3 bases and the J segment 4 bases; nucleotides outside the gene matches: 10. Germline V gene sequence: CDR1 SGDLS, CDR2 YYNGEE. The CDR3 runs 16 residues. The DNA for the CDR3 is TGTGCCAGCAGCGAGGGCCTAGCGGGAGACGTATACGAGCAGTACTTC. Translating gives CASSEGLAGDVYEQYF.

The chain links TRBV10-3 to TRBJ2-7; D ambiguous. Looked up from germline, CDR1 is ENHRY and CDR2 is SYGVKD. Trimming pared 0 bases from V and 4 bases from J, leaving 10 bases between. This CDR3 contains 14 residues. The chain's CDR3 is CAISESGRKYEQYF. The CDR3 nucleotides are TGTGCCATCAGTGAGTCGGGCAGAAAATACGAGCAGTACTTC.

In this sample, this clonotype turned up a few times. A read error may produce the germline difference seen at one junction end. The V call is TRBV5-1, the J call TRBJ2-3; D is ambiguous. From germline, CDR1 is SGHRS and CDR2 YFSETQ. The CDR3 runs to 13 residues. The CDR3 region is CASSLAGRDTQYF. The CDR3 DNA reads TGTGCCAGCAGCTTAGCCGGGCGGGATACGCAGTATTTT.

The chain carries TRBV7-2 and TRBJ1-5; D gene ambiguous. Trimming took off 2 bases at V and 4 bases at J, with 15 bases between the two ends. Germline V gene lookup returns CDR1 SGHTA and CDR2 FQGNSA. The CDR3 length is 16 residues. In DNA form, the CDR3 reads TGTGCCAGCAGCTTAAAAGGCCTGGGGTTTAATCAGCCCCAGCATTTT. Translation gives CASSLKGLGFNQPQHF.

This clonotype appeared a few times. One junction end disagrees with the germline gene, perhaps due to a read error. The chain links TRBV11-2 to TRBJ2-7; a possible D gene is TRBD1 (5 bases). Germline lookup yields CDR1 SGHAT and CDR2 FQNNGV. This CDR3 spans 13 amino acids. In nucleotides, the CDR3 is TGTGCCAGCAGCCCCCTGGTGAAGGGGCTTGGCGTCTTC. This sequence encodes CASSPLVKGLGVF. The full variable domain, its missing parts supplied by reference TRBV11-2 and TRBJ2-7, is EAGVAQSPRYKIIEKRQSVAFWCNPISGHATLYWYQQILGQGPKLLIQFQNNGVVDDSQLPKDRFSAERLKGVDSTLKIQPAKLEDSAVYLCASSPLVKGLGVFGPGTRLTVT.

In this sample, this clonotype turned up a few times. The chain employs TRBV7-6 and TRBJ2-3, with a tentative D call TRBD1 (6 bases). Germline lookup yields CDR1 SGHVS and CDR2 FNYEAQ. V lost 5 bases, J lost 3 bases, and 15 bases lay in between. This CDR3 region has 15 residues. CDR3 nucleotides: TGTGCCAGCAGCAAGGACAGCCTTCGTACAGATACGCAGTATTTT. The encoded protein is CASSKDSLRTDTQYF.

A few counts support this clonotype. CDR3 DNA: TGTGCCAGCAGCGAGGGGGACAGGGGGATCGAGCAGTACTTC. Translation: CASSEGDRGIEQYF. V and J are TRBV9 and TRBJ2-7; TRBD1 aligns across 11 bases. Trimming removed 3 bases from V and 6 bases from J; junction bases left unmatched: 5. The CDR3 contains 14 residues. Germline CDR1 SGDLS, CDR2 YYNGEE.

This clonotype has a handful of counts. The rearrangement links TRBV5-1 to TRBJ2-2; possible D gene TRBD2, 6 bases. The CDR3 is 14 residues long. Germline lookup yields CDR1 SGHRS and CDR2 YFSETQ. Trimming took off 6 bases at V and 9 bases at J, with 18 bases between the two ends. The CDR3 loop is CASNRRGNDRELFF. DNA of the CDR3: TGCGCCAGCAATCGGAGGGGAAATGATCGGGAGCTGTTTTTT.

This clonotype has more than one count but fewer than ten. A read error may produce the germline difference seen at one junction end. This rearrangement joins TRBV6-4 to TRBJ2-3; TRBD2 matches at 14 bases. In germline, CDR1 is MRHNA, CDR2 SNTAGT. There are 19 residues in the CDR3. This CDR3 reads CAISDSRTSGRTSTDTQYF. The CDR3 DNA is TGTGCCATCAGTGACTCAAGGACTAGCGGGAGGACGAGCACAGATACGCAGTATTTT.

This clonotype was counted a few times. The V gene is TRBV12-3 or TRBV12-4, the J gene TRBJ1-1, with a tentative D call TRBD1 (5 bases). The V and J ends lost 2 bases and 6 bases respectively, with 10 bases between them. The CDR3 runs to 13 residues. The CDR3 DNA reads TGTGCCAGCAGTTTACCGGGACCCTCTGAAGCTTTCTTT. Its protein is CASSLPGPSEAFF.

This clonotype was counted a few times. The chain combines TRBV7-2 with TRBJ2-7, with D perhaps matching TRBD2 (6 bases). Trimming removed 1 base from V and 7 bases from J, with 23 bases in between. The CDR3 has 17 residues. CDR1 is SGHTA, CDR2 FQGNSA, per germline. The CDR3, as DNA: TGTGCCAGCAGCTTAGTTAGCCTGCGAGGAACGGGAGAGGAGCAGTACTTC. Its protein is CASSLVSLRGTGEEQYF.

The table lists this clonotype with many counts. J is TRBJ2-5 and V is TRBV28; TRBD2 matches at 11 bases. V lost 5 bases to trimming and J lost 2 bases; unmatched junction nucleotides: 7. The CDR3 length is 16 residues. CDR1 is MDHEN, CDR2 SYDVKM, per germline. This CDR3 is CASSPSGTSGQETQYF. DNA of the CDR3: TGTGCCAGCAGTCCAAGCGGGACTAGCGGTCAAGAGACCCAGTACTTC.

This CDR3 is CASTRQGGYEQYF. The CDR3 nucleotides read TGTGCCAGCACCAGACAGGGGGGCTACGAGCAGTACTTC. The chain carries TRBV5-6 and TRBJ2-7; 9 bases fit TRBD1. The CDR3 sequence is 13 residues long. With V trimmed by 6 bases and J by 3 bases, 4 bases remained unmatched. Germline-derived CDR1 and CDR2 are SGHDT and YYEEEE.

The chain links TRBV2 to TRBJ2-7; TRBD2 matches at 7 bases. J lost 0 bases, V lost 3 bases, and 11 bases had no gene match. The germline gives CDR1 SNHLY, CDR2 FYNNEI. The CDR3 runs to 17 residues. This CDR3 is CASSDPSASGSSYEQYF. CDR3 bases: TGTGCCAGCAGTGATCCATCGGCTAGCGGTAGCTCCTACGAGCAGTACTTC.

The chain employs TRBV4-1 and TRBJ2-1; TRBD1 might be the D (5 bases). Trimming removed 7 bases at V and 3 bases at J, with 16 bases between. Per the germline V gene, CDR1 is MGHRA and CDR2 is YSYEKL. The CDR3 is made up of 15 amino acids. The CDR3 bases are TGCGCCAGCACCTTGGACCAGGGTGGCTACAATGAGCAGTTCTTC. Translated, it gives CASTLDQGGYNEQFF.

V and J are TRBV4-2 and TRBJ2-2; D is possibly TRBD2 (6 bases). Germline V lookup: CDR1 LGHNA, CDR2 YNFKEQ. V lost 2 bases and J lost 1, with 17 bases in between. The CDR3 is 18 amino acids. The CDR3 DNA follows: TGTGCCAGCAGCCAATGGTCCGGGACTTTCGGGAACACCGGGGAGCTGTTTTTT. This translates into CASSQWSGTFGNTGELFF.

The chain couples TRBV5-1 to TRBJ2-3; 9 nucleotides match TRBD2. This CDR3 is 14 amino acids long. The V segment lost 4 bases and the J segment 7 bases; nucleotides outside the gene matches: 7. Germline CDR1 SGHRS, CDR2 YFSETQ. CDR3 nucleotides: TGCGCCAGCAGCCCCCGGCGGGGGGGAAATACGCAGTATTTT. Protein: CASSPRRGGNTQYF.

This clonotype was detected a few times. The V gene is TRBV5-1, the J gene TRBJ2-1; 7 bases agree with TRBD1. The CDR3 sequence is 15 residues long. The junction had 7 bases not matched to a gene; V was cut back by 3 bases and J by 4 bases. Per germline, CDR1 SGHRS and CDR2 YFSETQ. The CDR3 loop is CASSWTGEGYNEQFF. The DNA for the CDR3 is TGCGCCAGCAGCTGGACAGGAGAGGGGTACAATGAGCAGTTCTTC.